The 13 T cell receptor beta chains below were found in one sample sequenced in a study of T cells in Graves' hyperthyroidism and ophthalmopathy. TCR beta CDR3 regions were amplified from RNA. When the TCR CDR3 underwent first-round RT-PCR, the HTBI primer set was used. In TCRdb, the multiplex PCR reads were re-called with MiXCR into one record per CDR3 protein. The repertoire holds 300,000 to 400,000 distinct CDR3 sequences, with about 14% as singletons. Sample: blood. Source of these receptors: a woman aged 55-69 years with Graves' hyperthyroidism.

In its sample, this clonotype was seen a few times. This chain links TRBV5-1 with TRBJ2-5; 9 bases map to TRBD1. The V gene's germline CDR1 is SGHRS and CDR2 YFSETQ. Trimming took 4 bases from V and 2 from J; bases not matched to a gene: 6. This CDR3 is 15 amino acids long. In DNA, the CDR3 is TGCGCCAGCAGCCAAGGGACAGGGCGGCAAGAGACCCAGTACTTC. Amino acid sequence: CASSQGTGRQETQYF.

A few counts support this clonotype. The chain uses TRBV5-4 and TRBJ1-4; 8 nucleotides align to TRBD1. This CDR3 region has 15 residues. V shed 2 bases and J 5 bases; nucleotides not matched to a gene: 5. CDR1 is SGHNT and CDR2 is YYREEE in the germline V gene (reference sequence). CDR3 in amino acids: CASSLGQGGNEKLFF. The CDR3 DNA sequence: TGTGCCAGCAGCTTAGGACAGGGCGGGAATGAAAAACTGTTTTTT.

V usage is TRBV5-1 and J usage is TRBJ2-7, with 7 bases identical to TRBD2. The CDR3 runs to 15 residues. V shed 4 bases and J 4 bases; nucleotides not matched to a gene: 11. The V gene's germline CDR1 is SGHRS and CDR2 YFSETQ. DNA for the CDR3: TGCGCCAGCAGCCCCCCGGGGCGGGAGCCTTACGAGCAGTACTTC. It specifies CASSPPGREPYEQYF.

The V call is TRBV4-1, the J call TRBJ2-5; D perhaps matches TRBD2 (6 bases). In germline, CDR1 is MGHRA, CDR2 YSYEKL. This CDR3 spans 15 amino acids. V was shortened by 0 bases and J by 7 bases, with 15 bases between the two germline ends. In DNA form, the CDR3 reads TGCGCCAGCAGCCAAGAATCTGGCGGGAATGTGACCCAGTACTTC. Encoded protein: CASSQESGGNVTQYF.

This clonotype has a count of ten or more. This chain links TRBV7-9 with TRBJ2-5, with TRBD2 as a possible D gene (5 bases). The CDR3 runs 14 residues. Trimming left V 0 bases short and J 6 bases short, with 11 bases between. Germline assignment: CDR1 SEHNR and CDR2 FQNEAQ (reference sequence). CDR3 region: CASSLAGVGKTQYF. As DNA, the CDR3 is TGTGCCAGCAGCTTAGCGGGCGTCGGGAAGACCCAGTACTTC.

This clonotype occurred many times. The chain has TRBV11-3 and TRBJ1-1; D uncertain. CDR1 is SGHNT, CDR2 YENEEA, per germline. The CDR3 covers 16 residues. Trimming stripped 5 bases from V and 0 bases from J, with 16 bases between. This CDR3 reads CASSPAEVAMNTEAFF. In DNA form, the CDR3 reads TGTGCCAGCAGCCCCGCCGAAGTGGCAATGAACACTGAAGCTTTCTTT.

At least ten counts were recorded for this clonotype. The CDR3 protein is CASSLMAGLNSPLHF. CDR3 nucleotides: TGTGCCAGCAGCTTGATGGCAGGGCTCAATTCACCCCTCCACTTT. The chain employs TRBV11-2 and TRBJ1-6; D might be TRBD1 (5 bases). From germline, CDR1 is SGHAT and CDR2 FQNNGV. This CDR3 is 15 amino acids long. V lost 3 bases to trimming and J lost 7 bases, with 13 bases between them.

This clonotype was observed many times. The chain joins TRBV18 to TRBJ2-4, with D tentatively TRBD1 (6 bases). The CDR3 contains 14 residues. V was clipped by 0 bases and J by 7 bases, with 10 bases between them. Germline CDR1 and CDR2: KGHSH and LQKENI. DNA for the CDR3: TGTGCCAGCTCACCACCCGAGGGGGTGAACATTCAGTACTTC. Amino acid sequence: CASSPPEGVNIQYF.

This clonotype was seen many times. The chain has TRBV2 and TRBJ2-5; no firm D call. This CDR3 comprises 14 residues. The V gene's germline CDR1 is SNHLY and CDR2 FYNNEI. Trimming cost V 6 bases and J 5 bases, with 16 bases left between them. Here the CDR3 reads CASRDPGPRETQYF. The CDR3 coding sequence is TGTGCCAGCAGGGATCCGGGCCCGAGGGAGACCCAGTACTTC.

Notes on this clonotype: It may be a read error: a sequence one base away is much more abundant. V is TRBV7-9 and J is TRBJ2-1; the D gene is possibly TRBD2 (5 bases). V gave up 4 bases and J gave up 6 bases, with 16 bases separating them. This CDR3 spans 15 amino acids. The germline gives CDR1 SEHNR, CDR2 FQNEAQ (reference sequence). Here the CDR3 DNA reads TGTGCCAGCAGCTCAGGACTCACCTGGGGCAATGAGCAGTTCTTC. Translated, it gives CASSSGLTWGNEQFF.

This clonotype was picked up many times. The chain uses TRBV7-2 and TRBJ1-1; 8 bases fit TRBD1. This CDR3 contains 15 residues. CDR1 SGHTA and CDR2 FQGNSA come from the germline V gene. J was trimmed by 3 bases and V by 3 bases; bases with no gene match: 6. CDR3 amino acids: CASSFRTGWDTEAFF. As DNA, the CDR3 is TGTGCCAGCAGCTTCCGGACAGGGTGGGACACTGAAGCTTTCTTT.

This clonotype was counted at least ten times. The chain uses TRBV15 and TRBJ1-1; D unclear. Germline CDR1 reads LNHNV; CDR2 reads YYDKDF (reference sequence). Trimming took 0 bases from V and 0 from J, leaving 11 bases between them. The CDR3 is 16 amino acids. The DNA of the CDR3 is TGTGCCACCAGCAGAGATCTACGGGCCCTGAACACTGAAGCTTTCTTT. This translates into CATSRDLRALNTEAFF.

This clonotype was recorded at least ten times. The V gene is TRBV20-1, the J gene TRBJ2-7, with TRBD1 matching 7 bases. Trimming cost V 6 bases and J 3 bases; bases outside gene matches: 8. Germline V CDR1 and CDR2: DFQATT, SNEGSKA (reference sequence). The CDR3 runs to 13 residues. The DNA of the CDR3 is TGCAGTGCGCAGCCGGGACAGATCTACGAGCAGTACTTC. Translating gives CSAQPGQIYEQYF.